This TCR beta chain was recovered during a study of shared clonotypes between healthy human individuals. Study at large: CD4 naive and memory got three plates each, CD8 naive two, CD8 memory one. Broader study findings: As a rule, naive subsets had a larger estimated richness than memory subsets.

For this clone: The target antigen is unknown.

This CDR3 contains 20 residues. Generated by immunoSEQ multiplex PCR, the TCRdb table keeps only in-frame clones and is missing some. Of roughly 2 million clones listed, approximately 96% are singletons. The sample consisted of naive CD4+ T cells sorted from blood. Subset indicated: CD45RA+ positively selected. The TCR sequence derives from a man younger than 35 in good health. The chain is built from TRBV21-1 and TRBJ2-7; the D segment call TRBD2 is taken from the table without a DNA check. TRBV21-1 constitutes a pseudogene. CDR3: CASSPRTSGALRPDHYEQYF. DNA for the CDR3: TGTGCCAGCAGCCCTCGGACTAGCGGGGCGTTACGGCCAGACCACTACGAGCAGTACTTC.